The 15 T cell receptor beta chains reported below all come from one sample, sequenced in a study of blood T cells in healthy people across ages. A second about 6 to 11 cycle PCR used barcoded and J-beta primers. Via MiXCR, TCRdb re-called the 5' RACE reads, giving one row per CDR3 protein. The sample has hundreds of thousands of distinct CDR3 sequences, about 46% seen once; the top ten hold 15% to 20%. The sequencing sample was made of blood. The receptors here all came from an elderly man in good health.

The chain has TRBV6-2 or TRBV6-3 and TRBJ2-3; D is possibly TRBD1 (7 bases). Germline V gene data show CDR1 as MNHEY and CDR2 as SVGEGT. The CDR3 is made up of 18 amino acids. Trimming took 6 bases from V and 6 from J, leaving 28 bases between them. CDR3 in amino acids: CASRPFPGLRGAPDTQYF. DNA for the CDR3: TGTGCCAGCAGACCCTTCCCAGGACTCAGGGGGGCTCCGGATACGCAGTATTTT.

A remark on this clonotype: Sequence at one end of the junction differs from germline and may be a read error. CDR3 sequence: CSARTPGGGWADAQYF. CDR3 nucleotides: TGCAGTGCCCGCACTCCCGGGGGCGGGTGGGCAGATGCGCAGTATTTT. The J gene is TRBJ2-3, the V gene TRBV20-1, with D possibly called TRBD1 or TRBD2 (6 bases each). CDR1 is DFQATT and CDR2 is SNEGSKA in the germline V gene (reference sequence). The CDR3 extends over 16 amino acids.

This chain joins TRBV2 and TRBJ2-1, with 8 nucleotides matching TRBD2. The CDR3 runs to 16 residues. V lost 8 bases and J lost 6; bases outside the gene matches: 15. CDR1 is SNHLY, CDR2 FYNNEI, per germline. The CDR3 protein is CASDSPGGRPVNEQFF. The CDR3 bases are TGTGCCAGCGATTCCCCGGGGGGGAGGCCCGTCAATGAGCAGTTCTTC.

CDR3 amino acids: CATSRDPNDRATSYNSPLHF. The CDR3, as DNA: TGTGCCACCAGCAGAGATCCTAATGACAGGGCCACCTCCTATAATTCACCCCTCCACTTT. V usage is TRBV15 and J usage is TRBJ1-6; 7 nucleotides agree with TRBD1. Trimming cost V 0 bases and J 0 bases; bases outside gene matches: 11. CDR1 is LNHNV and CDR2 is YYDKDF in the germline V gene (reference sequence). CDR3 size: 20 residues.

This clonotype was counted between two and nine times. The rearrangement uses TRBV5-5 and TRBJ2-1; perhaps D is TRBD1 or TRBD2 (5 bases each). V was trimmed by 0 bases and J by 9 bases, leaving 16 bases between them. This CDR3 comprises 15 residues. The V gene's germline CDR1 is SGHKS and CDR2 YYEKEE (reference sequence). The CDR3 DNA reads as TGTGCCAGCAGCTTGGATCGGGGCCCCTCGGGTGAGCAGTTCTTC. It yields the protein CASSLDRGPSGEQFF.

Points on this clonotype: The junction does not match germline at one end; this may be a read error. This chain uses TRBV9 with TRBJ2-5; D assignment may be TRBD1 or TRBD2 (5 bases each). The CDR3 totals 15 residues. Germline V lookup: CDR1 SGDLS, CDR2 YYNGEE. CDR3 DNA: TGTACCAGCAGCGCATCCGGGACCTCCCAAGAGACCCAGTACTTC. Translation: CTSSASGTSQETQYF.

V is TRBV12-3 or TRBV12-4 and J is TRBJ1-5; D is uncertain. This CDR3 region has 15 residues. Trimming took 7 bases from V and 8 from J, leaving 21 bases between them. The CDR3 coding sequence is TGTGCCAGCACCCACACCGCGAGGAAACTAGAGCCCCAGCATTTT. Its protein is CASTHTARKLEPQHF.

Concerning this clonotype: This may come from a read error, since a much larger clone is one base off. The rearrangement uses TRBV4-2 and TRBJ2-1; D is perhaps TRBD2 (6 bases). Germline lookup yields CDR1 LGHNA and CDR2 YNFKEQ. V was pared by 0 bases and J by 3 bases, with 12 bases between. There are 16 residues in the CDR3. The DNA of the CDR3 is TGTGCCAGCAGCCAAGATCGGGACTTCAGCTACAATGAGCAGTTCTTC. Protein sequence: CASSQDRDFSYNEQFF.

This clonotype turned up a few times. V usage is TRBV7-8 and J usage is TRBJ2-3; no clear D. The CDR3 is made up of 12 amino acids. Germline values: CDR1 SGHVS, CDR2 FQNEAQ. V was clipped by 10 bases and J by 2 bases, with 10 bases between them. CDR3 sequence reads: CATGPHTDTQYF. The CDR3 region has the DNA TGTGCCACGGGCCCCCACACAGATACGCAGTATTTT.

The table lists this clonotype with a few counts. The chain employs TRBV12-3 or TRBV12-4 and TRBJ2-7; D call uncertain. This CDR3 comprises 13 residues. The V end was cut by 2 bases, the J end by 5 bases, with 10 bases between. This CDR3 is CASSLTQDHEQYF. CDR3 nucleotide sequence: TGTGCCAGCAGTTTAACGCAGGACCACGAGCAGTACTTC.

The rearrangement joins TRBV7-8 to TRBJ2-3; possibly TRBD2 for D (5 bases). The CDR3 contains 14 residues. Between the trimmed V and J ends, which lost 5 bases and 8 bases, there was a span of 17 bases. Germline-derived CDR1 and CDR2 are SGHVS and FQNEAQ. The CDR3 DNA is TGTGCCAGCAGCATAAGACCGGGAACGAGTACGCAGTATTTT. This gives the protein CASSIRPGTSTQYF.

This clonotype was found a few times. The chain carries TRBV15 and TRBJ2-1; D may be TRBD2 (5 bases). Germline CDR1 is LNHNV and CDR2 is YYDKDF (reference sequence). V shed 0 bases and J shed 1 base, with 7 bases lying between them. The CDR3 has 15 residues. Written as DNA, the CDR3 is TGTGCCACCAGCAGAGATCAGCGGTCCTACAATGAGCAGTTCTTC. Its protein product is CATSRDQRSYNEQFF. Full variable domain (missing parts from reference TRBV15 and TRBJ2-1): DAMVIQNPRYQVTQFGKPVTLSCSQTLNHNVMYWYQQKSSQAPKLLFHYYDKDFNNEADTPDNFQSRRPNTSFCFLDIRSPGLGDTAMYLCATSRDQRSYNEQFFGPGTRLTVL.

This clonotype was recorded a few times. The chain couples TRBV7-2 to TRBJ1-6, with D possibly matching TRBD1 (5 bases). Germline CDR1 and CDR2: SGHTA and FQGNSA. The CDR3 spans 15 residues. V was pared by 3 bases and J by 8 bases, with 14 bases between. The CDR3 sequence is CASSFIGGADSPLHF. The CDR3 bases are TGTGCCAGCAGCTTTATTGGTGGGGCTGATTCACCCCTCCACTTT.

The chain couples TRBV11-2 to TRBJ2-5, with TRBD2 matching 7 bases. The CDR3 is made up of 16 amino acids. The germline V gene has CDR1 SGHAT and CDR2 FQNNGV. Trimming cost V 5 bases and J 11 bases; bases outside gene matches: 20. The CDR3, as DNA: TGTGCCAGCAGCCTCCAAGTTGGCGGGAGTGTCAATGAGCAGTACTTC. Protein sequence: CASSLQVGGSVNEQYF.

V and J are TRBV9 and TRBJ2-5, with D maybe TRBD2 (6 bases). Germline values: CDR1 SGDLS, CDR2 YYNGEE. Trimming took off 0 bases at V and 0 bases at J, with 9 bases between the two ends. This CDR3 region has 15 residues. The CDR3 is CASSVDGSNQETQYF. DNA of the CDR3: TGTGCCAGCAGCGTAGACGGGAGTAACCAAGAGACCCAGTACTTC.